The sequence of this TCR beta chain was determined in a study of blood T cell repertoires in COVID-19. Across the whole study: Collection of acute and convalescent COVID-19 samples took place in the United States, Italy and Spain. T cells, B-cell-depleted T cells, or PBMCs provided the cDNA or gDNA that served as material.

As originally analysed: Counts of nucleated cells, estimated from reference gene primer amplification, were obtained. The table came from immunoSEQ multiplex PCR; TCRdb's copy has only in-frame clones and leaves some out. From that table come the V and J calls and clone size; the DNA was used to work out D and trimming. The sample yields 150,000 to 200,000 clones, around 84% seen once. CDR1 LGHNA and CDR2 YSLEER come from the germline V gene. The ends were cut back, 2 bases at V and 4 bases at J, with 14 bases in the middle. The CDR3 is 15 amino acids. The table lists this clone with a few counts. Source material: peripheral blood. The source is a woman of 80 years or more with acute or convalescent COVID-19. The chain couples TRBV4-3 to TRBJ1-2, with D tentatively TRBD1 (6 bases). This chain's CDR3 is CASSQYLGQSYGYTF. For the CDR3, the DNA is TGCGCCAGCAGCCAATATTTGGGACAAAGCTATGGCTACACCTTC.